The sample holds a few counts of the clone carrying this T cell receptor beta chain. Other DNA sequences within the sample encode an identical CDR3. All of the isolated RNA was reverse transcribed, so expressed TCRB transcripts were sequenced. The data were produced by immunoSEQ multiplex PCR, yet TCRdb's version contains in-frame clones alone and is incomplete. The table lists under 250,000 clones, approximately 14% of them singletons. Per the germline V gene, CDR1 is SEHNR and CDR2 is FQNEAQ (reference sequence). The CDR3 is 10 amino acids. Trimming pared 5 bases from V and 5 bases from J, leaving 3 bases between. The source of the sample is a study of beta chain features in type 1 diabetes.

Specimen: naive CD4+ T cells from blood. This chain joins TRBV7-9 and TRBJ2-5; D unclear. The sequence was obtained from a woman in her 40s in good health. CDR3 in DNA: TGTGCCAGCAGCCGGGAGACCCAGTACTTC. This encodes CASSRETQYF.